This T cell receptor beta chain derives from a study of shared clonotypes between healthy human individuals. CD8 cells classed as naive were CD45RO-negative and positively selected for CCR7, excluding terminally differentiated effector memory CD45RA+ cells. The method was immunoSEQ multiplex PCR; TCRdb's version includes in-frame clones alone and lacks a portion of them. Found here are 2 million to 2.5 million clones, 85% to 95% of them singletons; the top ten hold 0.9% to 1.3%. Sequenced material: naive CD8+ T cells sorted from blood. The TCR sequence derives from a man aged 18-30 years in good health.

CDR3 protein: CASSFGGEETQYF. The CDR3 nucleotides read TGTGCCAGCAGTTTTGGGGGGGAAGAGACCCAGTACTTC. This rearrangement joins TRBV27 to TRBJ2-5; 7 bases line up with TRBD2. CDR3 length: 13 residues. V gave up 3 bases and J gave up 3 bases; unmatched junction bases: 1. Germline loops: CDR1 MNHEY, CDR2 SMNVEV (reference sequence).